This T cell receptor (beta chain) was obtained from a study of shared clonotypes between healthy human individuals. A deep-level run was used for the assay. Clones were sequenced by immunoSEQ multiplex PCR, and TCRdb holds only the in-frame ones, with some missing. The sample carries over a million clones, around 97% recorded once. From germline, CDR1 is KGHSH and CDR2 LQKENI. This CDR3 region has 17 residues. The V and J ends lost 0 bases and 3 bases respectively, with 17 bases between them. For this clone: Its specificity is unknown.

General observations from the study: Apart from blood, nothing was sampled; tissue repertoires likely differ.

This receptor was identified in a man aged 25 to 45 in good health. The sequencing sample was made of naive CD4+ T cells sorted from blood. Regarding subset: CD45RA+ positively selected. V is TRBV18 and J is TRBJ2-5; tentative D call: TRBD1 (5 bases). The CDR3 DNA reads TGTGCCAGCTCACCACCTCTTTTACAGGAGTCGGAAGAGACCCAGTACTTC. It codes for CASSPPLLQESEETQYF.